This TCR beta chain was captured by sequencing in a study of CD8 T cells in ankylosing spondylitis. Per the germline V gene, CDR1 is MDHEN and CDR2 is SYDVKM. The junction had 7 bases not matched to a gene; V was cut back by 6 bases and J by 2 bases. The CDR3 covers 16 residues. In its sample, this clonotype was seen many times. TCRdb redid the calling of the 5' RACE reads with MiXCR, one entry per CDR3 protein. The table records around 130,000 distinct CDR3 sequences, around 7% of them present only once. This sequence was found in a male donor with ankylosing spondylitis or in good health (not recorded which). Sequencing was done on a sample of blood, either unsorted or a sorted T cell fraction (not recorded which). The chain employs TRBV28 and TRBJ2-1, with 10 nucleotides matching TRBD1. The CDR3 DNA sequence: TGTGCCAGCAGGACCACGGGACAGGGGACCTACAATGAGCAGTTCTTC. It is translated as CASRTTGQGTYNEQFF.